The 23 T cell receptor beta chains below were found in one sample sequenced in a study of blood T cell repertoires in COVID-19. Clones were sequenced by immunoSEQ multiplex PCR, and TCRdb holds only the in-frame ones, with some missing. This table has about 48,000 clones, over 80% appearing once. The sample taken for sequencing was peripheral blood. These receptors all stem from a man in his sixties or seventies with acute or convalescent COVID-19.

The chain carries TRBV25-1 and TRBJ2-2; D is unresolved. CDR1 and CDR2 from the germline V gene are MGHDK and SYGVNS. V shed 3 bases and J shed 2 bases, with 10 bases lying between them. The CDR3 has 15 amino acids. The CDR3 DNA reads as TGTGCCAGCAGTGATGCTGTAGTTAACACCGGGGAGCTGTTTTTT. It yields the protein CASSDAVVNTGELFF.

The chain combines TRBV11-3 with TRBJ1-6; D is unclear. This CDR3 contains 13 residues. V was cut by 1 base and J by 7 bases, with 5 bases left in between. Germline V gene sequence: CDR1 SGHNT, CDR2 YENEEA. The CDR3 loop reads CASSLGPNSPLHF. CDR3 coding DNA: TGTGCCAGCAGCTTAGGGCCAAATTCACCCCTCCACTTT.

The V gene is TRBV9, the J gene TRBJ2-5; 7 positions agree with TRBD1. From germline, CDR1 is SGDLS and CDR2 YYNGEE. The CDR3 has 15 amino acids. With 3 bases clipped from V and 5 bases from J, the junction kept 10 bases outside the gene matches. The CDR3 bases are TGTGCCAGCAGCGCCAACGAGGGGGCCCGTGAGACCCAGTACTTC. This gives the protein CASSANEGARETQYF.

A note on this clone: In the same sample, other DNA sequences code for this CDR3. The chain uses TRBV7-2 and TRBJ1-1; D unclear. Germline V gene data show CDR1 as SGHTA and CDR2 as FQGNSA. Trimming took off 2 bases at V and 1 base at J, with 5 bases between the two ends. This CDR3 is built from 13 residues. This CDR3 reads CASSLYKNTEAFF. The CDR3 bases are TGTGCCAGCAGCTTATACAAGAACACTGAAGCTTTCTTT. Complete variable domain (other parts from reference TRBV7-2 and TRBJ1-1): GAGVSQSPSNKVTEKGKDVELRCDPISGHTALYWYRQSLGQGLEFLIYFQGNSAPDKSGLPSDRFSAERTGGSVSTLTIQRTQQEDSAVYLCASSLYKNTEAFFGQGTRLTVV.

CDR3 in amino acids: CASSYTSGRYEQYF. Here the CDR3 DNA reads TGTGCCAGCAGTTATACTAGCGGTCGCTACGAGCAGTACTTC. The V gene is TRBV6-2 or TRBV6-3, the J gene TRBJ2-7; 8 nucleotides line up with TRBD2. This CDR3 has 14 residues. CDR1 and CDR2 from the germline V gene are MNHEY and SVGEGT. J was trimmed by 3 bases and V by 3 bases; bases with no gene match: 4.

The V gene is TRBV19, the J gene TRBJ1-5, with TRBD1 as a possible D gene (5 bases). The ends were cut back, 10 bases at V and 7 bases at J, with 23 bases in the middle. Looked up from germline, CDR1 is LNHDA and CDR2 is SQIVND (reference sequence). CDR3 size: 15 residues. The CDR3 sequence is CATQNDQGSAQPQHF. In DNA form, the CDR3 reads TGTGCCACTCAAAATGACCAGGGTTCTGCCCAGCCCCAGCATTTT.

The CDR3, as DNA: TGTGCCAGCAGCGTAGCCCCCGCAGGGTCCGGAAACACCATATATTTT. Protein product: CASSVAPAGSGNTIYF. The rearrangement joins TRBV9 to TRBJ1-3, with D maybe TRBD1 (5 bases). Trimming removed 0 bases at V and 4 bases at J, with 14 bases between. Germline V gene sequence: CDR1 SGDLS, CDR2 YYNGEE. The CDR3 totals 16 residues.

The gene calls are TRBV3-1 (or the pseudogene TRBV3-2) and TRBJ2-2; tentatively, D is TRBD2 (5 bases). The CDR3 sequence is 12 residues long. Trimming cost V 5 bases and J 7 bases, with 8 bases left between them. Germline V gives CDR1 LGHDT, CDR2 YNNKEL (reference sequence). The CDR3 region has the DNA TGTGCCAGCAGCTCTGACTACGGGGAGCTGTTTTTT. This sequence encodes CASSSDYGELFF.

The J gene is TRBJ1-6, the V gene TRBV27; tentative D call: TRBD1 (5 bases). Looked up from germline, CDR1 is MNHEY and CDR2 is SMNVEV (reference sequence). V was cut by 6 bases and J by 7 bases, with 13 bases left in between. The length of the CDR3 is 14 residues. CDR3 region: CASRPGTQNSPLHF. The CDR3, as DNA: TGTGCCAGCAGACCTGGGACTCAAAATTCACCCCTCCACTTT.

J is TRBJ2-5 and V is TRBV7-9, with D maybe TRBD1 (5 bases). V shed 1 base and J shed 1 base, with 13 bases lying between them. This CDR3 has 16 residues. CDR1 and CDR2 from the germline V gene are SEHNR and FQNEAQ (reference sequence). In nucleotides, the CDR3 is TGTGCCAGCAGCTTAGTAGGGGCGGCGCGCCAAGAGACCCAGTACTTC. Amino acids: CASSLVGAARQETQYF.

The chain links TRBV11-2 to TRBJ2-7, with 8 bases fitting TRBD2. The V gene's germline CDR1 is SGHAT and CDR2 FQNNGV. V lost 5 bases to trimming and J lost 2 bases; unmatched junction nucleotides: 5. The CDR3 totals 14 residues. The CDR3 loop reads CASSPQRGPYEQYF. The CDR3, as DNA: TGTGCCAGCAGCCCGCAGCGGGGGCCCTACGAGCAGTACTTC.

V gene TRBV27 combines with J gene TRBJ1-2; 7 bases line up with TRBD1. This CDR3 contains 15 residues. Trimming cost V 6 bases and J 3 bases; bases outside gene matches: 10. Germline CDR1 MNHEY, CDR2 SMNVEV (reference sequence). CDR3 sequence (DNA): TGTGCCAGCAGACGGCAGGGGGAAGTCGACTATGGCTACACCTTC. It specifies CASRRQGEVDYGYTF.

This clone was seen more than once but under ten times. The CDR3 spells CASSLALTGVNQPQHF. In DNA, the CDR3 is TGTGCCAGCAGTCTAGCCCTGACAGGGGTCAATCAGCCCCAGCATTTT. The chain couples TRBV6-2 or TRBV6-3 to TRBJ1-5; 8 bases agree with TRBD1. Germline V lookup: CDR1 MNHEY, CDR2 SVGEGT. V gave up 5 bases and J gave up 3 bases; unmatched junction bases: 9. The CDR3 spans 16 residues.

The chain combines TRBV4-1 with TRBJ2-5; D not resolved. Per the germline V gene, CDR1 is MGHRA and CDR2 is YSYEKL. V was shortened by 1 base and J by 2 bases, with 20 bases between the two germline ends. The CDR3 contains 18 residues. CDR3 bases: TGCGCCAGCAGCCAAGTTAGGCCTAGAGGTCTCGGTCAAGAGACCCAGTACTTC. As protein: CASSQVRPRGLGQETQYF.

The CDR3 DNA follows: TGTGCCAGTAGTGTTACAGGGACCCTAGTTGGCTACACCTTC. Protein sequence: CASSVTGTLVGYTF. The rearrangement uses TRBV19 and TRBJ1-2; weak D call: TRBD1 (6 bases). Germline assignment: CDR1 LNHDA and CDR2 SQIVND (reference sequence). The CDR3 spans 14 residues. The V gene lost 5 bases and the J gene lost 7 bases, with 17 bases spanning the gap.

The chain is built from TRBV4-2 and TRBJ2-1; D is possibly TRBD2 (5 bases). Germline assignment: CDR1 LGHNA and CDR2 YNFKEQ. V lost 4 bases and J 11 bases, leaving 18 bases between the germline ends. The CDR3 consists of 14 residues. CDR3 DNA: TGTGCCAGCAGCCCAACGGGGAACGGATGGAAGCAGTTCTTC. Translated: CASSPTGNGWKQFF.

This rearrangement joins TRBV19 to TRBJ2-3, with TRBD2 matching over 10 bases. Trimming removed 7 bases from V and 6 bases from J; junction bases left unmatched: 4. Germline lookup yields CDR1 LNHDA and CDR2 SQIVND (reference sequence). The CDR3 is 13 residues long. The CDR3 DNA reads as TGTGCCAGTATGGGGACTAGCGTCGATACGCAGTATTTT. This gives the protein CASMGTSVDTQYF.

This rearrangement joins TRBV7-9 to TRBJ2-7, with 7 bases identical to TRBD1. Germline V gene sequence: CDR1 SEHNR, CDR2 FQNEAQ (reference sequence). V dropped 6 bases and J dropped 8; count of bases not matched to a gene: 13. The CDR3 loop spans 14 amino acids. This chain's CDR3 is CASSSGTAPMQQYF. DNA of the CDR3: TGTGCCAGCAGTTCCGGGACAGCCCCAATGCAGCAGTACTTC. Using reference TRBV7-9 and TRBJ2-7 for the parts outside the CDR3, the full variable domain is DTGVSQNPRHKITKRGQNVTFRCDPISEHNRLYWYRQTLGQGPEFLTYFQNEAQLEKSRLLSDRFSAERPKGSFSTLEIQRTEQGDSAMYLCASSSGTAPMQQYFGPGTRLTVT.

V and J are TRBV5-6 and TRBJ1-3; no clear D gene. The germline V gene has CDR1 SGHDT and CDR2 YYEEEE. Trimming removed 6 bases at V and 0 bases at J, with 19 bases between. This CDR3 comprises 17 residues. CDR3 residues: CASKTDRATYSGNTIYF. As DNA, the CDR3 is TGTGCCAGCAAGACTGACCGAGCTACATACTCTGGAAACACCATATATTTT.

This chain uses TRBV5-4 with TRBJ1-4; 7 positions match TRBD1. Looked up from germline, CDR1 is SGHNT and CDR2 is YYREEE (reference sequence). The junction had 9 bases not matched to a gene; V was cut back by 4 bases and J by 6 bases. CDR3 length equals 15 residues. CDR3 nucleotide sequence: TGTGCCAGCAGCCCGACGACAGGGAATCATGAAAAACTGTTTTTT. Its protein product is CASSPTTGNHEKLFF.

The CDR3 reads CASSIVATKQFF. The CDR3 DNA is TGTGCCAGTAGTATCGTTGCTACCAAGCAGTTCTTC. The chain has TRBV19 and TRBJ2-1; D gene ambiguous. The CDR3 totals 12 residues. V was clipped by 3 bases and J by 11 bases, with 11 bases between them. Germline V gives CDR1 LNHDA, CDR2 SQIVND (reference sequence).

The chain is built from TRBV6-5 and TRBJ1-2; a possible D gene is TRBD1 (5 bases). V was trimmed by 8 bases and J by 11 bases, leaving 18 bases between them. Germline CDR1 MNHEY, CDR2 SVGAGI. This CDR3 comprises 12 residues. The CDR3: CASYWFGTGYTF. CDR3 coding DNA: TGTGCCAGCTACTGGTTTGGGACTGGGTACACCTTC.

The chain links TRBV21-1 to TRBJ1-2. TRBV21-1 is termed a pseudogene. The CDR3 is 14 residues long. CDR3 bases: TGTGCCAGCAGCAAAGCTAGGGGACTCTATGGCTACACCTTC. Translation: CASSKARGLYGYTF.